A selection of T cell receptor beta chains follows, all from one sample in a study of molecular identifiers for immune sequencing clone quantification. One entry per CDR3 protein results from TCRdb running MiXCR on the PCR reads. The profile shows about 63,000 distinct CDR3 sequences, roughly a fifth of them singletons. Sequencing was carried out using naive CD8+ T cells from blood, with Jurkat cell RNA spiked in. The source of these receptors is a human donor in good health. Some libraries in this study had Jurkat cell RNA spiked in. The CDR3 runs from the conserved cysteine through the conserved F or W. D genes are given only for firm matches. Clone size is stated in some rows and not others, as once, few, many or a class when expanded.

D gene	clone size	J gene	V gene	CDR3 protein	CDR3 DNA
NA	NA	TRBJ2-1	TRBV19	CASSLRGGTVYNEQFF	TGTGCCAGTAGCCTCCGAGGGGGGACAGTATACAATGAGCAGTTCTTC
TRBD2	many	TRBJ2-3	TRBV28	CASSATSGSLIDTQYF	TGTGCCAGCAGCGCGACTAGCGGGAGTCTCATAGATACGCAGTATTTT
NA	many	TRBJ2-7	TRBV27	CASSSGGNYEQYF	TGTGCCAGCAGTTCCGGGGGAAACTACGAGCAGTACTTC
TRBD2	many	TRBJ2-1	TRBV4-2	CASSQDLASGSGGEQFF	TGTGCCAGCAGCCAAGATTTGGCTAGCGGGAGTGGAGGTGAGCAGTTCTTC
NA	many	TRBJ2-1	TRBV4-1	CASSQVGGLAGDEQFF	TGCGCCAGCAGCCAAGTGGGGGGGCTAGCAGGAGATGAGCAGTTCTTC
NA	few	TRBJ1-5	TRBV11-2	CASSLQGYSNQPQHF	TGTGCCAGCAGCCTACAGGGTTATAGCAATCAGCCCCAGCATTTT
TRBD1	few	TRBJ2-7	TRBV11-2	CASRFTGTEYEQYF	TGTGCCAGCAGGTTTACCGGGACAGAGTACGAGCAGTACTTC
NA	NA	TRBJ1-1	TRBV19	CASLGRSTMNTEAFF	TGTGCCAGTTTAGGGCGCTCTACCATGAACACTGAAGCTTTCTTT
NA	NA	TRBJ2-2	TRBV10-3	CAISENSGLSNTGELFF	TGTGCCATCAGTGAGAATTCGGGTCTATCGAACACCGGGGAGCTGTTTTTT
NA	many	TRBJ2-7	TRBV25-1	CASSESPWEQYF	TGTGCCAGCAGTGAATCCCCCTGGGAGCAGTACTTC
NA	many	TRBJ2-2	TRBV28	CASSLRNTGELFF	TGTGCCAGCAGTTTGAGAAACACCGGGGAGCTGTTTTTT
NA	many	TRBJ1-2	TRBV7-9	CASSSVGARASGYTF	TGTGCCAGCAGCTCCGTTGGGGCGCGGGCCTCTGGCTACACCTTC
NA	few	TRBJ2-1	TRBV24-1	CATSDPDSYNEQFF	TGTGCCACCAGTGACCCTGACTCCTACAATGAGCAGTTCTTC
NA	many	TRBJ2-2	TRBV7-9	CASTTPDRNTGELFF	TGTGCCAGCACCACCCCGGACAGGAACACCGGGGAGCTGTTTTTT
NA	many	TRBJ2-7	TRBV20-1	CSARDPTGVSYEQYF	TGCAGTGCTAGAGATCCGACTGGTGTCTCCTACGAGCAGTACTTC
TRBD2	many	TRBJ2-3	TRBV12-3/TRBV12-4	CASRLAGVLTDTQYF	TGTGCCAGCCGACTAGCGGGAGTCCTGACAGATACGCAGTATTTT
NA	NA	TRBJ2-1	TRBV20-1	CSAAQDDEQFF	TGCAGTGCTGCCCAGGACGATGAGCAGTTCTTC
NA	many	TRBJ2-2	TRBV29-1	CSVVRGTGELFF	TGCAGCGTTGTCCGGGGAACCGGGGAGCTGTTTTTT
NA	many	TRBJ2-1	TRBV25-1	CASSERGVSYNEQFF	TGTGCCAGCAGTGAACGGGGAGTTAGTTACAATGAGCAGTTCTTC
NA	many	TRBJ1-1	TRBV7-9	CASSSGGTEAFF	TGTGCCAGCAGCTCCGGGGGGACTGAAGCTTTCTTT
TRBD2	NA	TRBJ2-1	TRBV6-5	CASSLGSGGYNEQFF	TGTGCCAGCAGCCTCGGCAGCGGGGGTTACAATGAGCAGTTCTTC
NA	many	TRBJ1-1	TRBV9	CASSVGQLGTEAFF	TGTGCCAGCAGCGTAGGGCAGTTGGGCACTGAAGCTTTCTTT
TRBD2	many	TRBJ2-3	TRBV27	CASSYTRRETSGPSTDTQYF	TGTGCCAGCAGTTATACTAGGAGGGAGACTAGCGGCCCTAGCACAGATACGCAGTATTTT
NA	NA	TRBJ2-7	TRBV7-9	CASGSRQTYEPYF	TGTGCCAGCGGCTCCCGACAGACCTACGAGCCGTACTTC
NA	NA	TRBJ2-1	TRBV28	CASSLDRSYNEQFF	TGTGCCAGCAGTTTGGACCGCTCCTACAATGAGCAGTTCTTC
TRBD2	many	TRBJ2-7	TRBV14	CASSQGLAGGGYEQYF	TGTGCCAGCAGCCAAGGACTAGCGGGTGGAGGCTACGAGCAGTACTTC
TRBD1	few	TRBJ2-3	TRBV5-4	CASSLEQGSADTQYF	TGTGCCAGCAGCTTGGAACAGGGGAGCGCAGATACGCAGTATTTT
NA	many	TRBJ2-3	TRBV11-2	CASSSTRGLELQQYF	TGTGCCAGCAGCTCTACCCGCGGCTTGGAACTCCAGCAGTATTTT
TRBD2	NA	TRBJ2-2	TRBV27	CASSLGTSGSYGNTGELFF	TGTGCCAGCAGTTTAGGGACTAGCGGGAGTTATGGTAACACCGGGGAGCTGTTTTTT
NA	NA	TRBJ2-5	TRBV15	CATSRDSGELRGETQYF	TGTGCCACCAGCAGAGATAGTGGGGAGCTCCGGGGAGAGACCCAGTACTTC
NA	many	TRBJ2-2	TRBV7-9	CASSDQGRRATGELFF	TGTGCCAGCAGCGACCAGGGGCGGCGGGCTACCGGGGAGCTGTTTTTT
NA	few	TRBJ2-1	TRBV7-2	CASSLGSLSYNEQFF	TGTGCCAGCAGCTTAGGTTCCCTAAGCTACAATGAGCAGTTCTTC
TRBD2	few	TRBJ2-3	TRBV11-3	CASSLGLAGRDTQYF	TGTGCCAGCAGCTTGGGACTAGCGGGACGAGATACGCAGTATTTT
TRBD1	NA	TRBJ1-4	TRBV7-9	CASSSRQGLNEKLFF	TGTGCCAGCAGCTCCCGACAGGGCCTTAATGAAAAACTGTTTTTT
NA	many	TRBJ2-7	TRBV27	CASSLLGPSYEQYF	TGTGCCAGCAGTTTACTAGGGCCCTCCTACGAGCAGTACTTC
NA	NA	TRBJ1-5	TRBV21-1	CASTGTGDGNQPQHF	TGTGCCAGCACCGGGACAGGGGATGGCAATCAGCCCCAGCATTTT
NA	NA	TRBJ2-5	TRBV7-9	CASSSRPGGLQGTQYF	TGTGCCAGCAGCTCCCGACCGGGGGGCCTCCAAGGGACCCAGTACTTC
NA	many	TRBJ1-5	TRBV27	CASSPAGEVSQPQHF	TGTGCCAGCAGTCCTGCAGGGGAAGTCAGCCAGCCCCAGCATTTT
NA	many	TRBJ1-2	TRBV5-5	CASSLVAGPDLDYGYTF	TGTGCCAGCAGCTTGGTGGCAGGCCCTGATCTGGACTATGGCTACACCTTC
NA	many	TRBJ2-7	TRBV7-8	CASSLGGPSSYEQYF	TGTGCCAGCAGCTTAGGGGGTCCCAGCTCCTACGAGCAGTACTTC
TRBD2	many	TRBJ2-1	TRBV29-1	CSAPPGLAGVGEQFF	TGCAGCGCTCCCCCCGGACTAGCGGGAGTTGGTGAGCAGTTCTTC